This T cell receptor beta chain appears in the sequencing data of a study of CD4 and CD8 cells across lung adenocarcinoma regions. A single record per CDR3 protein comes from TCRdb applying MiXCR to the PCR reads. The data show over 15,000 distinct CDR3 sequences, about half seen once. Donors had localized lung adenocarcinoma, a non-small cell lung cancer. About this clonotype: The junction does not match germline at one end; this may be a read error.

The CDR3 has 15 amino acids. Per the germline V gene, CDR1 is MGHRA and CDR2 is YSYEKL. This TCR derives from a male donor with lung adenocarcinoma. The CD4 and CD8 labels of this study may be unreliable. Material: CD4+ T cells from the margin of a lung tumor. This chain connects TRBV4-1 to TRBJ2-5; 7 bases agree with TRBD2. CDR3 protein: CAAGHGERDQETQYF. The CDR3 nucleotides read TGCGCCGCGGGGCACGGTGAGCGGGACCAAGAGACTCAGTACTTC.